The clone carrying this T cell receptor (beta chain) was picked up many times. What it binds is unknown. This record comes from a study of response to subunit inactivated influenza vaccine. Study-wide points: Authors suggested that a seasonal influenza vaccination recruits few new T cells each time.

TCRdb itself ran the RT-PCR reads through MiXCR, one entry per CDR3 protein. Seen here are about 650,000 distinct CDR3 sequences, around 13% observed once, and the top ten hold 6% to 9.5%. The CDR3 spans 15 residues. V shed 4 bases, J shed 0 bases, and the junction held 3 bases outside the gene matches. CDR1 is LGHDT, CDR2 YNNKEL, per germline (reference sequence). This specimen was PBMCs from blood, taken approximately 15 days before vaccination. The TCR comes from a man aged 45-60 years who received an inactivated influenza vaccine. This chain links TRBV3-1 with TRBJ1-1; TRBD1 matches 9 bases. The CDR3: CASSRTGGLNTEAFF. DNA of the CDR3: TGTGCCAGCAGCCGAACAGGGGGCCTGAACACTGAAGCTTTCTTT.